This T cell receptor beta chain was recovered during a study of control samples from healthy donors and cancer patients. Germline loops: CDR1 SGHKS, CDR2 YYEKEE (reference sequence). The CDR3 length is 13 residues. Deletions cut 0 bases from V and 1 base from J, with 5 bases between. Data came from immunoSEQ multiplex PCR; TCRdb stores just in-frame clones and leaves some out. The sample shows over 100,000 clones, about 90% of them seen only once. The sequenced sample was blood. The sequence derives from a woman aged 45-59 years in good health. The chain recombines TRBV5-5 with TRBJ2-7; D gene uncertain. CDR3 loop: CASSLVQSYEQYF. The CDR3 nucleotides read TGTGCCAGCAGCTTGGTGCAATCCTACGAGCAGTACTTC.